This T cell receptor (beta chain) came from a study of blood T cell repertoires in COVID-19. The CDR3 has 13 amino acids. The J segment lost 8 bases and the V segment lost 6 bases, leaving 6 bases of the junction unmatched. Only in-frame clones appear in the TCRdb table, and some are missing; sequencing was by immunoSEQ multiplex PCR. The profile shows approximately 250,000 clones, 85% to 90% of them singletons. The sequencing sample was made of peripheral blood. The chain links TRBV12-3 or TRBV12-4 to TRBJ2-1, with TRBD2 matching over 8 bases. The clonotype comes from a man between 18 and 35 years old with active or convalescent COVID-19. The CDR3 nucleotides read TGTGCCAGCAGCTCGGGGGGGCGTCATGAGCAGTTCTTC. Protein product: CASSSGGRHEQFF.